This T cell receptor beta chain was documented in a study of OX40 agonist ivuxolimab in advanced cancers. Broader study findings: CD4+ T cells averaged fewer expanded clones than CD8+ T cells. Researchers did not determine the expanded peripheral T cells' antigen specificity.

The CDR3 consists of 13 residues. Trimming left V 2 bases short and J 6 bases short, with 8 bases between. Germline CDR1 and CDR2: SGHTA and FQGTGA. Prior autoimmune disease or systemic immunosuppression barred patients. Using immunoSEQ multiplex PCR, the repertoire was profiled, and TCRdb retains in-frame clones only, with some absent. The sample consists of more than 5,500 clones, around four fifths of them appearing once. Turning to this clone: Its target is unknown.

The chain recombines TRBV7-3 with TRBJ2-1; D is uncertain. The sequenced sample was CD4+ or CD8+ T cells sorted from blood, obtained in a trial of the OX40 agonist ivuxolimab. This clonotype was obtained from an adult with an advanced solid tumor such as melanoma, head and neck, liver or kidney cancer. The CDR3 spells CASSLWVGNEQFF. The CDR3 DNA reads TGTGCCAGCAGCTTATGGGTTGGCAATGAGCAGTTCTTC.